This T cell receptor (beta chain) originates from a study of cytomegalovirus exposure and HLA in healthy donors. General observations from the study: In a later analysis, a genetic analysis reported fewer productive-TCR N-insertions in an Asian-associated ancestry cluster than the cohort average. It was in a later analysis that TCR association rates were seen to vary by HLA locus, highest for DRB1 and lowest for HLA-C. High specificity and sensitivity for cytomegalovirus status were reported for the classifier.

CDR1 is KGHSH, CDR2 LQKENI, per germline. The V end lost 3 bases, the J end lost 5 bases, and 13 bases lay between the germline ends. The CDR3 covers 14 residues. PCR primers comprised 60 Vbeta and 13 Jbeta primers. Using immunoSEQ multiplex PCR, the repertoire was profiled, and TCRdb retains in-frame clones only, with some absent. The data show fewer than 75,000 clones, roughly four fifths seen once. Comments on this clone: The antigen is undetermined.

The sequenced sample was PBMCs. The receptor was isolated from a man under 40 in good health and CMV-seronegative. This chain joins TRBV18 and TRBJ1-1; D may be TRBD1 (5 bases). The CDR3 DNA reads TGTGCCAGCTCACCTCTCGCGGGGGAGACTGAAGCTTTCTTT. Translation: CASSPLAGETEAFF. The full variable domain, with the rest looked up from reference TRBV18 and TRBJ1-1, is NAGVMQNPRHLVRRRGQEARLRCSPMKGHSHVYWYRQLPEEGLKFMVYLQKENIIDESGMPKERFSAEFPKEGPSILRIQQVVRGDSAAYFCASSPLAGETEAFFGQGTRLTVV.